These 21 T cell receptor beta chains originate from one sample sequenced in a study of T cell repertoires in cytomegalovirus infection. Via MiXCR, TCRdb re-called the reads, giving one row per CDR3 protein. Counted here are some 600,000 distinct CDR3 sequences, 20% to 25% occurring once; the ten biggest clones make up around 7.6%. Sequenced: CD8+ T cells from PBMCs. Receptor source: a human donor in good health (CMV status not recorded). Some clones in this sample may be carry-over from other donors' samples.

V usage is TRBV3-1 and J usage is TRBJ2-3; 8 bases match TRBD2. This CDR3 is 18 amino acids long. V dropped 0 bases and J dropped 2; count of bases not matched to a gene: 10. CDR1 and CDR2 from the germline V gene are LGHDT and YNNKEL (reference sequence). The CDR3 nucleotides read TGTGCCAGCAGCCAAGATTTGGAGCGGGGGTTCTCCACAGATACGCAGTATTTT. Its translation is CASSQDLERGFSTDTQYF.

About this clonotype: A much larger clone lies one base from this, so it may be a read error. CDR3 sequence reads: CAGSSLGPQGRYGYTF. The CDR3 DNA reads TGTGCCGGCAGTAGCCTAGGTCCACAGGGACGGTATGGCTACACCTTC. The V gene is TRBV12-3 or TRBV12-4, the J gene TRBJ1-2; the D gene is possibly TRBD1 (6 bases). The CDR3 is made up of 16 amino acids.

This clonotype was seen many times. In nucleotides, the CDR3 is TGTGCCAGCACCCCTCGAGGGAAGGTGTCTGGTGGCTACACCTTC. Protein: CASTPRGKVSGGYTF. J is TRBJ1-2 and V is TRBV7-9, with no clear D. The CDR3 contains 15 residues. Germline values: CDR1 SEHNR, CDR2 FQNEAQ (reference sequence). V dropped 7 bases and J dropped 7 bases, with 22 bases sitting between them.

The table lists this clonotype with a few counts. The chain uses TRBV20-1 and TRBJ1-2; no reliable D call. This CDR3 spans 13 amino acids. Germline V gene data show CDR1 as DFQATT and CDR2 as SNEGSKA (reference sequence). The V end was cut by 4 bases, the J end by 8 bases, with 17 bases between. CDR3 sequence reads: CSAIPTGLGGYTF. The DNA for the CDR3 is TGCAGTGCTATCCCGACCGGGCTCGGGGGCTACACCTTC.

This clonotype was found a few times. The V call is TRBV7-6, the J call TRBJ1-2, with 7 bases that match TRBD1. In germline, CDR1 is SGHVS, CDR2 FNYEAQ. This CDR3 is 15 amino acids long. With V trimmed by 2 bases and J by 0 bases, 3 bases remained unmatched. The CDR3 nucleotides read TGTGCCAGCAGCTTACCCGGGACAGCTAACTATGGCTACACCTTC. Translation gives CASSLPGTANYGYTF.

In regard to this clonotype: The final CDR3 position lacks the conserved phenylalanine or tryptophan, pointing to a likely read error. The chain combines TRBV7-8 with TRBJ2-2; D call uncertain. This CDR3 comprises 12 residues. Germline CDR1 reads SGHVS; CDR2 reads FQNEAQ. This chain's CDR3 is CASSLNTGELFS. The CDR3 DNA is TGTGCCAGTAGCTTAAACACCGGGGAGCTGTTTTCT.

The rearrangement uses TRBV11-3 and TRBJ2-2, with D perhaps TRBD1 (6 bases). This CDR3 comprises 14 residues. In germline, CDR1 is SGHNT, CDR2 YENEEA. V lost 5 bases and J 5 bases, leaving 12 bases between the germline ends. The CDR3 DNA follows: TGTGCCAGCAGCCCCACAAGGGGGACCGGGGAGCTGTTTTTT. Its protein is CASSPTRGTGELFF.

The sample holds a few counts of this clonotype. The chain joins TRBV2 to TRBJ2-3; no clear D. The V end was cut by 6 bases, the J end by 8 bases, with 12 bases between. This CDR3 spans 12 amino acids. Germline CDR1 and CDR2: SNHLY and FYNNEI. CDR3 residues: CASRTAWGTQYF. The CDR3 DNA sequence: TGTGCCAGCAGGACCGCGTGGGGTACGCAGTATTTT.

This clonotype was recorded at least ten times. The J gene is TRBJ2-7, the V gene TRBV14; 11 nucleotides line up with TRBD1. The CDR3 is 16 amino acids. Germline V lookup: CDR1 SGHDN, CDR2 FVKESK. The trim removed 3 bases at V and 2 bases at J, leaving 6 bases unmatched. The CDR3, as DNA: TGTGCCAGCAGCCAGGAAGCGGGACAGGGGGCCTACGAGCAGTACGTC. This gives the protein CASSQEAGQGAYEQYV.

This chain connects TRBV28 to TRBJ2-2, with 9 bases lining up with TRBD2. The V gene's germline CDR1 is MDHEN and CDR2 SYDVKM. This CDR3 is 19 amino acids long. The trim removed 1 base at V and 3 bases at J, leaving 12 bases unmatched. The CDR3 protein is CASSLSLAGGIEDTGELFF. The CDR3 nucleotides read TGTGCCAGCAGTTTATCACTAGCGGGCGGCATAGAGGACACCGGGGAGCTGTTTTTT. Using reference TRBV28 and TRBJ2-2 for the parts outside the CDR3, the full variable domain is DVKVTQSSRYLVKRTGEKVFLECVQDMDHENMFWYRQDPGLGLRLIYFSYDVKMKEKGDIPEGYSVSREKKERFSLILESASTNQTSMYLCASSLSLAGGIEDTGELFFGEGSRLTVL.

This clonotype was detected once. The genes are TRBV6-6 and TRBJ2-1; 10 bases agree with TRBD2. The CDR3 runs to 16 residues. Germline trimming cut 0 bases from V and 5 bases from J; bases unmatched to any gene: 4. Germline lookup yields CDR1 MNHNY and CDR2 SVGAGI (reference sequence). CDR3: CASSYSGLAVHNEQFF. The CDR3 nucleotides are TGTGCCAGCAGTTACTCTGGACTAGCGGTACACAATGAGCAGTTCTTC.

This clonotype showed up just a few times. This chain connects TRBV9 to TRBJ1-1; maybe TRBD1 (6 bases). Germline values: CDR1 SGDLS, CDR2 YYNGEE. The CDR3 has 17 residues. V lost 4 bases, J lost 4 bases, and 23 bases lay in between. The CDR3 sequence: CASSPRDRPPPGTEAFF. The CDR3 coding sequence is TGTGCCAGCAGCCCCCGAGACAGGCCCCCTCCGGGCACTGAAGCTTTCTTT.

In this sample, this clonotype turned up many times. V gene TRBV7-2 combines with J gene TRBJ1-6; no firm D call. V dropped 5 bases and J dropped 3 bases, with 14 bases sitting between them. CDR3 size: 16 residues. CDR1 is SGHTA, CDR2 FQGNSA, per germline. The CDR3 region is CASSPGDTRYNSPLHF. The CDR3 coding sequence is TGTGCCAGCAGCCCAGGTGACACCCGCTATAATTCACCCCTCCACTTT.

This clonotype appeared a few times. This sequence joins TRBV5-1 and TRBJ2-2; 8 positions agree with TRBD1. Germline V gene data show CDR1 as SGHRS and CDR2 as YFSETQ. Unmatched junction bases numbered 12, after V lost 0 bases and J lost 2 bases. The CDR3 length is 19 residues. CDR3 sequence reads: CASSLAFQGAAGNTGELFF. CDR3 coding DNA: TGCGCCAGCAGCTTGGCCTTCCAGGGGGCAGCTGGAAACACCGGGGAGCTGTTTTTT. The complete variable domain, with remaining parts taken from reference TRBV5-1 and TRBJ2-2, reads KAGVTQTPRYLIKTRGQQVTLSCSPISGHRSVSWYQQTPGQGLQFLFEYFSETQRNKGNFPGRFSGRQFSNSRSEMNVSTLELGDSALYLCASSLAFQGAAGNTGELFFGEGSRLTVL.

This clonotype has at least ten counts. V is TRBV7-9 and J is TRBJ1-1; the D gene is possibly TRBD1 (6 bases). Germline CDR1 reads SEHNR; CDR2 reads FQNEAQ (reference sequence). The CDR3 is made up of 15 amino acids. The V end was cut by 1 base, the J end by 6 bases, with 15 bases between. The CDR3 loop reads CASSLVGGADPEAFF. As DNA, the CDR3 is TGTGCCAGCAGCTTAGTGGGGGGCGCGGATCCTGAAGCTTTCTTT.

The chain is built from TRBV28 and TRBJ2-5, with TRBD2 matching over 15 bases. This CDR3 is built from 17 residues. After removal of 5 bases from V and 3 bases from J, the junction contained 7 bases not matched to a gene. From germline, CDR1 is MDHEN and CDR2 SYDVKM. The CDR3 reads CASSEPGLAGGEETQYF. In nucleotides, the CDR3 is TGTGCCAGCAGTGAACCGGGACTAGCGGGGGGCGAAGAGACCCAGTACTTC.

This clonotype has a single count. The V call is TRBV10-3, the J call TRBJ1-2; TRBD1 might be the D (5 bases). CDR3 length: 15 residues. CDR1 is ENHRY and CDR2 is SYGVKD in the germline V gene. The V gene lost 4 bases and the J gene lost 3 bases, with 15 bases spanning the gap. The CDR3 loop reads CAISGTTGGDYGYTF. In nucleotides, the CDR3 is TGTGCCATCAGTGGTACCACCGGGGGGGACTATGGCTACACCTTC.

This clonotype was counted at least ten times. The DNA for the CDR3 is TGTGCCAGCAGCTTTAGACAGGGCCCGAACACCGGGGAGCTGTTTTTT. It yields the protein CASSFRQGPNTGELFF. The chain carries TRBV7-9 and TRBJ2-2; 7 bases align to TRBD1. The length of the CDR3 is 16 residues. V dropped 3 bases and J dropped 0; count of bases not matched to a gene: 4. CDR1 and CDR2 (germline): SEHNR, FQNEAQ (reference sequence).

This clonotype has only a few counts. The chain recombines TRBV10-3 with TRBJ2-7; TRBD1 matches 7 bases. Germline V gives CDR1 ENHRY, CDR2 SYGVKD. J gave up 2 bases and V 8 bases, and 12 bases lay outside the gene matches. This CDR3 is built from 15 residues. The CDR3 DNA reads as TGTGCCATCGGAGTGCGACAGGGTGGGACCTACGAGCAGTACGTC. This codes for CAIGVRQGGTYEQYV.

The chain combines TRBV6-5 with TRBJ1-2, with 7 bases aligning to TRBD1. The CDR3 sequence is 17 residues long. J was trimmed by 4 bases and V by 5 bases; bases with no gene match: 16. Per germline, CDR1 MNHEY and CDR2 SVGAGI. CDR3 coding DNA: TGTGCCAGCAGTCCCCAGACAGGGAGAACCCCGGGCTATGGCTACACCTTC. Protein sequence: CASSPQTGRTPGYGYTF.

This clonotype was detected a few times. J is TRBJ2-3 and V is TRBV5-5; 9 nucleotides line up with TRBD1. V lost 0 bases to trimming and J lost 3 bases; unmatched junction nucleotides: 2. Germline V gene lookup returns CDR1 SGHKS and CDR2 YYEKEE (reference sequence). The CDR3 covers 15 residues. The CDR3 DNA follows: TGTGCCAGCAGCTTGGTGGACAGGGGAACAGATACGCAGTATTTT. Residues: CASSLVDRGTDTQYF.